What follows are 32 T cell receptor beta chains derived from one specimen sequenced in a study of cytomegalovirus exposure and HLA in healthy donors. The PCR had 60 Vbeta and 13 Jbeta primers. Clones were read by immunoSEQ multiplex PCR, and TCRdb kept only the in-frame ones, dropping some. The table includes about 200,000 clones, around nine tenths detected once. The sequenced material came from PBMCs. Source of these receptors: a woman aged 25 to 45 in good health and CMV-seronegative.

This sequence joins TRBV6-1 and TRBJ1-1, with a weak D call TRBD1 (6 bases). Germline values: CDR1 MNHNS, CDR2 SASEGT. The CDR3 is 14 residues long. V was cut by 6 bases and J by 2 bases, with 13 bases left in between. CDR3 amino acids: CASRAWDTNTEAFF. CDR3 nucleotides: TGTGCCAGCAGGGCCTGGGACACCAACACTGAAGCTTTCTTT.

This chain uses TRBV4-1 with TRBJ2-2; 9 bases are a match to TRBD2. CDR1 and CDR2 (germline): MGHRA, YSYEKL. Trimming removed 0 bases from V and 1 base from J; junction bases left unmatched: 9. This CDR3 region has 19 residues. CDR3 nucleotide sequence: TGCGCCAGCAGCCAAGAACGAGGAAGGACTAGCGAGAACACCGGGGAGCTGTTTTTT. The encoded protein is CASSQERGRTSENTGELFF.

CDR3 sequence reads: CASSPGTGSDTQYF. In DNA, the CDR3 is TGTGCCAGCTCGCCCGGGACAGGGTCAGATACGCAGTATTTT. V is TRBV18 and J is TRBJ2-3, with TRBD1 matching 9 bases. With V trimmed by 6 bases and J by 4 bases, 5 bases remained unmatched. The CDR3 spans 14 residues. Germline CDR1 is KGHSH and CDR2 is LQKENI.

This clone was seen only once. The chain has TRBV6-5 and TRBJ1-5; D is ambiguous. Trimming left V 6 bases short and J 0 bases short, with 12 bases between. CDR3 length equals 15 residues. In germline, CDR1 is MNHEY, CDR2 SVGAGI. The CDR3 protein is CASSSRRGSNQPQHF. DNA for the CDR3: TGTGCCAGCAGCTCCCGTCGGGGTAGCAATCAGCCCCAGCATTTT.

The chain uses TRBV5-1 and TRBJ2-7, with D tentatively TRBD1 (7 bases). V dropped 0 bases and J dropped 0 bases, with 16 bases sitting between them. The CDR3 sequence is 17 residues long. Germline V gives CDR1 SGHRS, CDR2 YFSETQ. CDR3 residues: CASSLARGGGASYEQYF. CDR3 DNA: TGCGCCAGCAGCTTGGCCCGTGGAGGGGGCGCCTCCTACGAGCAGTACTTC.

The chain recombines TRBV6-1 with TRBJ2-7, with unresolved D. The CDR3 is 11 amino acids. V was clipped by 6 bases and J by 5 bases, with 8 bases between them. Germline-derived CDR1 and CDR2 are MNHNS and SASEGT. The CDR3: CASRRLDEQYF. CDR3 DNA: TGTGCCAGCAGGAGACTCGACGAGCAGTACTTC.

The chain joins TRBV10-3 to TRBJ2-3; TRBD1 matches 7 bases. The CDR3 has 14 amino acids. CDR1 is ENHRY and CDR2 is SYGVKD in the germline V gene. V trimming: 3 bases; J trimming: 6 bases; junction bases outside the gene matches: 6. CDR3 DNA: TGTGCCATCAGTGAAAGGGGGACAGCGGATACGCAGTATTTT. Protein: CAISERGTADTQYF.

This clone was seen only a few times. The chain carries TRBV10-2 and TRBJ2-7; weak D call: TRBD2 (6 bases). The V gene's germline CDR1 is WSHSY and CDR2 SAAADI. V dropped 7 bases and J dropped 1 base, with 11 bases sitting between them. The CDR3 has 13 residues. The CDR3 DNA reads TGCGCCAGCACCCCCGGGGGTTCCTACGAGCAGTACTTC. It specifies CASTPGGSYEQYF.

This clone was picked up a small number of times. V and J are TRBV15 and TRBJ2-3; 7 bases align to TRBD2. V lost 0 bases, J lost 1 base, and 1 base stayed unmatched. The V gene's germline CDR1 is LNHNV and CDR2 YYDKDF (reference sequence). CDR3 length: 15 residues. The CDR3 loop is CATSRDAGGTDTQYF. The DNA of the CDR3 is TGTGCCACCAGCAGAGATGCGGGGGGCACAGATACGCAGTATTTT.

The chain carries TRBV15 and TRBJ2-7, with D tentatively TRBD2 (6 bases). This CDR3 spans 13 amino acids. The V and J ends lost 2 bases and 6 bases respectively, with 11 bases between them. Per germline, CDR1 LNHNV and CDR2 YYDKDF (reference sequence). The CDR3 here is CATSRIGGSEQYF. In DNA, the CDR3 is TGTGCCACCAGCAGAATAGGAGGGTCCGAGCAGTACTTC.

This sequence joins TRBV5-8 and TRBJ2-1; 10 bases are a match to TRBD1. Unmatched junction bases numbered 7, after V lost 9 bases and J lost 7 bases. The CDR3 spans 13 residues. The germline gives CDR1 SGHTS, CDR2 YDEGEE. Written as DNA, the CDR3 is TGTGCCACCCGGGACAGGGGTGGAAATGAGCAGTTCTTC. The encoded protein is CATRDRGGNEQFF. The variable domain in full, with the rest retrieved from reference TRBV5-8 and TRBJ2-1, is EAGVTQSPTHLIKTRGQQATLRCSPISGHTSVYWYQQALGLGLQFLLWYDEGEERNRGNFPPRFSGRQFPNYSSELNVNALELEDSALYLCATRDRGGNEQFFGPGTRLTVL.

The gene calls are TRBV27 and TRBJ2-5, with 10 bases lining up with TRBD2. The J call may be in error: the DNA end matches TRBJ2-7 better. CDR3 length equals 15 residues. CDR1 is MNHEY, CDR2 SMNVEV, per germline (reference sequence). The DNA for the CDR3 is TGTGCCAGCAGGTTCGGGGTAGCGGGGGGCTACGAGCAGTACTTC. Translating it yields CASRFGVAGGYEQYF.

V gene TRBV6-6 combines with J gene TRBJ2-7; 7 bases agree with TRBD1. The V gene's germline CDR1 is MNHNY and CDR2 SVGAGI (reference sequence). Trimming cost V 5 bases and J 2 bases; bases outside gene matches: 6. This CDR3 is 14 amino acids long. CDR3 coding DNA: TGTGCCAGCAGTGGCCGGGACAGCCCCTACGAGCAGTACTTC. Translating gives CASSGRDSPYEQYF.

CDR3 protein: CASSQEPTVQPQHF. The CDR3 nucleotides are TGCGCCAGCAGCCAAGAGCCCACGGTCCAGCCCCAGCATTTT. The V and J genes are TRBV4-1 and TRBJ1-5, with D uncertain. The CDR3 runs 14 residues. CDR1 MGHRA and CDR2 YSYEKL come from the germline V gene. Between the trimmed V and J ends, which lost 0 bases and 7 bases, there was a span of 10 bases.

This chain's CDR3 is CAIRRSDEQFF. The CDR3, as DNA: TGTGCCATCAGGAGGAGCGATGAGCAGTTCTTC. The chain uses TRBV10-3 and TRBJ2-1, with D unresolved. The CDR3 extends over 11 amino acids. Between the trimmed V and J ends, which lost 6 bases and 8 bases, there was a span of 8 bases. Germline loops: CDR1 ENHRY, CDR2 SYGVKD.

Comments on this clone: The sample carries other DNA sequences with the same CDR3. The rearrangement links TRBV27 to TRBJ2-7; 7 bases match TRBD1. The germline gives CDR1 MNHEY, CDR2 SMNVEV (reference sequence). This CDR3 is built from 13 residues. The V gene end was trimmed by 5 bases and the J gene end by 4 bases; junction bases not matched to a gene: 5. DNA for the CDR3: TGTGCCAGCAGTCCGGGGACAGCTTACGAGCAGTACTTC. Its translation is CASSPGTAYEQYF.

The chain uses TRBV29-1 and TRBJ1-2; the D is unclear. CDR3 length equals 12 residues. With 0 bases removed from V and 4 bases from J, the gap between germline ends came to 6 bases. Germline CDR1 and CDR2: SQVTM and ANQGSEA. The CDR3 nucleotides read TGCAGCGTTGAAGATCTTAGCTATGGCTACACCTTC. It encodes CSVEDLSYGYTF.

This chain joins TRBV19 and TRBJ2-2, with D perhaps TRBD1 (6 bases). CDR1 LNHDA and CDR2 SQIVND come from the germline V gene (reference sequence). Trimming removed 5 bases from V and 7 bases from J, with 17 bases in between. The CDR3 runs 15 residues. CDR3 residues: CASSRSGEIGGELFF. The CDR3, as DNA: TGTGCCAGTAGTCGGTCAGGGGAGATTGGCGGGGAGCTGTTTTTT.

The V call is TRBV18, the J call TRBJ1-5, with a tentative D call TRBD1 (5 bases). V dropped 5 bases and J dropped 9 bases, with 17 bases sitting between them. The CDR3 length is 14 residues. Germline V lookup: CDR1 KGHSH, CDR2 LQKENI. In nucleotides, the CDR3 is TGTGCCAGCTCATTAACAGGTCTGGGTGGGCCCCAGCATTTT. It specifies CASSLTGLGGPQHF. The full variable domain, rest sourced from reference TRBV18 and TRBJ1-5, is NAGVMQNPRHLVRRRGQEARLRCSPMKGHSHVYWYRQLPEEGLKFMVYLQKENIIDESGMPKERFSAEFPKEGPSILRIQQVVRGDSAAYFCASSLTGLGGPQHFGDGTRLSIL.

The CDR3 nucleotides are TGTGCCAGCAAAGCCGGGACTACTATCAATGAGCAGTTCTTC. It is translated as CASKAGTTINEQFF. The chain is built from TRBV6-5 and TRBJ2-1; TRBD2 matches at 7 bases. Per the germline V gene, CDR1 is MNHEY and CDR2 is SVGAGI. V shed 7 bases and J 6 bases; nucleotides not matched to a gene: 9. The CDR3 is made up of 14 amino acids.

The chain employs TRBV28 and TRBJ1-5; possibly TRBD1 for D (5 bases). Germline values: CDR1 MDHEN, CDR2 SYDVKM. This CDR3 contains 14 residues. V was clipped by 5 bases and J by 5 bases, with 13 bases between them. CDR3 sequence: CASSAGFPHQPQHF. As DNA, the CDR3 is TGTGCCAGCAGTGCAGGGTTTCCACATCAGCCCCAGCATTTT.

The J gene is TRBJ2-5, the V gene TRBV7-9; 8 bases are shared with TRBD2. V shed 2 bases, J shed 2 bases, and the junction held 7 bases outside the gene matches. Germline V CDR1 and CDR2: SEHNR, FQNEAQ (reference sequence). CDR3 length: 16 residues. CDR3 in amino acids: CASSLLSGGAQETQYF. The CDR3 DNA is TGTGCCAGCAGCTTACTCAGCGGGGGAGCACAAGAGACCCAGTACTTC.

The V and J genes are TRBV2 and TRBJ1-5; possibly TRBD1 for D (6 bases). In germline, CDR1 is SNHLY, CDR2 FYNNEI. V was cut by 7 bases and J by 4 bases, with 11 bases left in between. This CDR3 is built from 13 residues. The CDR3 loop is CASNREGNQPQHF. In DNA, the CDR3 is TGTGCCAGCAACAGGGAGGGGAATCAGCCCCAGCATTTT.

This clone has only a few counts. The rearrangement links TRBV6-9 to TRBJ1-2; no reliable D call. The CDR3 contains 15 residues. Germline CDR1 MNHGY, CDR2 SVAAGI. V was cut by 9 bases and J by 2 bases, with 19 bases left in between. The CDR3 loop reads CASHRWNSKNYGYTF. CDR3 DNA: TGTGCCAGTCACCGTTGGAACAGCAAAAACTATGGCTACACCTTC.

CDR3 region: CASSYDSPKGTEAFF. The CDR3 nucleotides are TGTGCCAGCAGCTACGACAGCCCGAAGGGCACTGAAGCTTTCTTT. V is TRBV5-4 and J is TRBJ1-1, with a tentative D call TRBD1 (5 bases). The length of the CDR3 is 15 residues. V shed 3 bases and J shed 4 bases, with 16 bases lying between them. Germline V CDR1 and CDR2: SGHNT, YYREEE (reference sequence). The variable domain in full, with the rest retrieved from reference TRBV5-4 and TRBJ1-1, is ETGVTQSPTHLIKTRGQQVTLRCSSQSGHNTVSWYQQALGQGPQFIFQYYREEENGRGNFPPRFSGLQFPNYSSELNVNALELDDSALYLCASSYDSPKGTEAFFGQGTRLTVV.

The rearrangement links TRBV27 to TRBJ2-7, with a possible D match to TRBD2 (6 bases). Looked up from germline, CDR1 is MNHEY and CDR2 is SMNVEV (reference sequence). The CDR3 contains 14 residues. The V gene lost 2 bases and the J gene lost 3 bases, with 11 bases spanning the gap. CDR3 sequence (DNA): TGTGCCAGCAGTTTACTCGATAGCGGCTACGAGCAGTACTTC. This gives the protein CASSLLDSGYEQYF.

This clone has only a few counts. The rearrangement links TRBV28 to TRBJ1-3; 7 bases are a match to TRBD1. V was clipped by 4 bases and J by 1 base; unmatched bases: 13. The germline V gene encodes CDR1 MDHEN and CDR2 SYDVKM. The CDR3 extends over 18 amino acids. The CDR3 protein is CASSSTGTALRSGNTIYF. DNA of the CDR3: TGTGCCAGCAGTTCAACCGGGACAGCCCTCCGGTCTGGAAACACCATATATTTT.

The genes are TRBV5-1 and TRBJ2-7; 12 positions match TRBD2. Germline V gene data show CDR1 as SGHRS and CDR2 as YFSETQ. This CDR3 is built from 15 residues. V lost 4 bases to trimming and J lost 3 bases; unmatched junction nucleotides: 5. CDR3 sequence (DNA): TGCGCCAGCAGCCCAGGGACTAGCGGGTTCTACGAGCAGTACTTC. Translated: CASSPGTSGFYEQYF. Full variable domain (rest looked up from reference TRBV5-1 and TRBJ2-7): KAGVTQTPRYLIKTRGQQVTLSCSPISGHRSVSWYQQTPGQGLQFLFEYFSETQRNKGNFPGRFSGRQFSNSRSEMNVSTLELGDSALYLCASSPGTSGFYEQYFGPGTRLTVT.

CDR3 in amino acids: CAISESAGYGYTF. The CDR3 DNA reads as TGTGCCATCAGTGAGTCAGCGGGTTATGGCTACACCTTC. V usage is TRBV10-3 and J usage is TRBJ1-2; D is unresolved. V was trimmed by 0 bases and J by 5 bases, leaving 7 bases between them. This CDR3 contains 13 residues. Germline CDR1 is ENHRY and CDR2 is SYGVKD.

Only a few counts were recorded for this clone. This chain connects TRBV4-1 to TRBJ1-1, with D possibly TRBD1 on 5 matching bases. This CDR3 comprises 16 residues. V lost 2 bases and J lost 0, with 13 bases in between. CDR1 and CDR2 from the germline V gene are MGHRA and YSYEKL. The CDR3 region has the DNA TGCGCCAGCAGCCAACTGCCAGGGTTCATGAACACTGAAGCTTTCTTT. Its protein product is CASSQLPGFMNTEAFF.

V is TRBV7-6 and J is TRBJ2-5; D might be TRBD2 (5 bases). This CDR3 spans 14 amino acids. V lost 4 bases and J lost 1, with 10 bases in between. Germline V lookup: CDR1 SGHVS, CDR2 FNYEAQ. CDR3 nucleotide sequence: TGTGCCAGCAGCTCCTCCCGGGGCCAAGAGACCCAGTACTTC. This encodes CASSSSRGQETQYF.

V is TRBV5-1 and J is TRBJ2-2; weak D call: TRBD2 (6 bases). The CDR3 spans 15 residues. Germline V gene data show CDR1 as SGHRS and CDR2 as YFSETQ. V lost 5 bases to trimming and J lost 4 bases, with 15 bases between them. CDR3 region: CASSWGTSFTGELFF. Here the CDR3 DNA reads TGCGCCAGCAGTTGGGGGACTTCATTCACCGGGGAGCTGTTTTTT.